This paragraph covers one T cell receptor (beta chain) sequence. Its ends do not fully match the called genes, so a read error is possible. This record comes from a study of tumor and adjacent non-tumor tissue in lung cancer. The germline gives CDR1 SGHDN, CDR2 FVKESK. CDR3 length: 15 amino acids. The library came from three nested PCR rounds adapted from ARM-PCR protocols. TCRdb fed the multiplex PCR reads into MiXCR, producing one record per CDR3 protein. This table has tens of thousands of distinct CDR3 sequences, 61% appearing once. RNA was extracted from bulk tissue without any cell sorting. Distant lung tissue was collected more than 3 cm away from the tumor edge.

Specimen: distant non-tumor lung tissue. This TCR was sampled from a man aged 65 to 85 with non-small cell lung cancer. The chain carries TRBV14 and TRBJ2-7; a possible D gene is TRBD2 (5 bases). CDR3 nucleotide sequence: TGTGCCAGCAGCCAAGAATGGGCTAGCAGCTACGAGCGGTACTTC. It yields the protein CASSQEWASSYERYF.